This T cell receptor beta chain was found in a study of OX40 agonist ivuxolimab in advanced cancers. On the study more broadly: Patients received ivuxolimab, an intravenous treatment, every 2 weeks at 0.01 to 10 mg/kg.

The CDR3 has 15 amino acids. Trimming cost V 0 bases and J 0 bases, with 8 bases left between them. The germline V gene encodes CDR1 MNHEY and CDR2 SVGAGI. Clones were read by immunoSEQ multiplex PCR, and TCRdb kept only the in-frame ones, dropping some. The sample includes some 77,000 clones, around 90% of them seen just once. This clonotype was sampled from an adult with an advanced solid tumor such as melanoma, head and neck, liver or kidney cancer. The chain employs TRBV6-5 and TRBJ1-1; D is undetermined. The specimen was CD4+ or CD8+ T cells sorted from blood, collected in a trial of the OX40 agonist ivuxolimab. In DNA form, the CDR3 reads TGTGCCAGCAGTTACTCGGGGATTATGAACACTGAAGCTTTCTTT. This gives the protein CASSYSGIMNTEAFF.